The 2 T cell receptor beta chains presented below share a single source sample, sequenced in a study of molecular identifiers for immune sequencing clone quantification (dated by TCRdb to between 2017 and 2018). The library was generated by PCR. The reads were generated on a NextSeq 500. TCRdb passed the public sequencing reads through fastp at Q25 and MiXCR, retaining productive beta sequences. CDR3 protein sequences are deduplicated, and each keeps its most common genes and DNA. A total of some 41,000 distinct CDR3 sequences appear in this sample, 20% to 25% of them only once. The top ten hold around 0.97% of the sample. The specimen was naive CD8+ T cells from blood, with Jurkat cell RNA spiked in. The label giving this sample's cell subset or site can be read as: FACS-sorted CD8+CD4-CCR7+CD45RA+ naive T cells. Source of these receptors: a human donor in good health. Some libraries in this study had Jurkat cell RNA spiked in.

This clonotype was seen only a few times. This clone may be a read error of a much larger clone one base away. The rearrangement joins TRBV7-9 to TRBJ2-1; D is unclear. CDR3 size: 14 residues. Germline V gives CDR1 SEHNR, CDR2 FQNEAQ (reference sequence). CDR3 sequence (DNA): TGTGCCAGCAGCCCCTCCGCCTCCTACAATGAGCAGCTCTTC. This gives the protein CASSPSASYNEQLF.

This clonotype was counted many times. The chain has TRBV7-2 and TRBJ2-3, with 13 bases aligning to TRBD2. CDR3 length: 18 amino acids. The ends lost 5 bases at V and 1 base at J; junction bases unmatched: 9. Germline-derived CDR1 and CDR2 are SGHTA and FQGNSA. CDR3 coding DNA: TGTGCCAGCAGCCCGACTAGCGGGAGGACGGGAGGCACAGATACGCAGTATTTT. Residues: CASSPTSGRTGGTDTQYF.